The 20 T cell receptor beta chains listed next were all sequenced from one sample in a study of metastatic and nonmetastatic thyroid tumors. Through MiXCR, TCRdb re-clonotyped the PCR reads. The data show roughly 30,000 clones, roughly 23% seen once. Thyroid surgery took place with no prior treatment in any patient. Sequenced input: blood. Receptors originate from a female donor with papillary thyroid cancer or a benign thyroid nodule (not recorded which). Some clones in this sample may be carry-over from other donors' samples.

The J gene is TRBJ2-1, the V gene TRBV5-1, with D possibly TRBD1 on 6 matching bases. V gave up 4 bases and J gave up 8 bases, with 22 bases separating them. CDR3 length: 16 residues. The V gene's germline CDR1 is SGHRS and CDR2 YFSETQ. The CDR3 reads CASSETPGQGTHEQFF. The CDR3 region has the DNA TGCGCCAGCAGCGAGACACCGGGACAAGGGACCCATGAGCAGTTCTTC.

Many counts were recorded for this clone. The chain uses TRBV6-4 and TRBJ1-2; possibly TRBD1 for D (6 bases). Germline V gene data show CDR1 as MRHNA and CDR2 as SNTAGT. The CDR3 is 16 residues long. The V gene lost 6 bases and the J gene lost 2 bases, with 19 bases spanning the gap. The CDR3 protein is CASRPNYRQENYGYTF. CDR3 in DNA: TGTGCCAGCAGACCTAACTACCGACAGGAAAACTATGGCTACACCTTC.

This clone was seen a few times. The chain carries TRBV6-1 and TRBJ2-5, with D perhaps TRBD1 (5 bases). CDR3 length equals 16 residues. The germline V gene has CDR1 MNHNS and CDR2 SASEGT. The V end lost 2 bases, the J end lost 1 base, and 14 bases lay between the germline ends. The CDR3 sequence: CASSETPTVAQETQYF. In DNA, the CDR3 is TGTGCCAGCAGTGAAACTCCGACAGTGGCCCAAGAGACCCAGTACTTC.

This clone was counted ten times or more. The J gene is TRBJ2-1, the V gene TRBV18; D is unclear. Germline CDR1 and CDR2: KGHSH and LQKENI. The CDR3 consists of 16 residues. V was trimmed by 8 bases and J by 6 bases, leaving 23 bases between them. The CDR3 loop is CASLSRFQDASNEQFF. For the CDR3, the DNA is TGTGCCAGCCTCAGTAGGTTCCAGGACGCAAGCAATGAGCAGTTCTTC. Based on the CDR3 plus reference TRBV18 and TRBJ2-1, the full variable domain is NAGVMQNPRHLVRRRGQEARLRCSPMKGHSHVYWYRQLPEEGLKFMVYLQKENIIDESGMPKERFSAEFPKEGPSILRIQQVVRGDSAAYFCASLSRFQDASNEQFFGPGTRLTVL.

In its sample, this clone was seen many times. CDR3 nucleotide sequence: TGTGCCAGCAGCCTTCAGGGCGGAATGAACACTGAAGCTTTCTTT. It translates to CASSLQGGMNTEAFF. V and J are TRBV4-2 and TRBJ1-1; the D gene is possibly TRBD1 (5 bases). In germline, CDR1 is LGHNA, CDR2 YNFKEQ. CDR3 length: 15 amino acids. Between the trimmed V and J ends, which lost 4 bases and 0 bases, there was a span of 12 bases.

The CDR3 is CSASQGGEGNEQFF. The CDR3 nucleotides read TGCAGTGCTTCCCAGGGGGGCGAGGGGAATGAGCAGTTCTTC. V gene TRBV20-1 combines with J gene TRBJ2-1, with D tentatively TRBD1 (7 bases). The CDR3 extends over 14 amino acids. Germline lookup yields CDR1 DFQATT and CDR2 SNEGSKA (reference sequence). V was shortened by 5 bases and J by 7 bases, with 18 bases between the two germline ends.

This clone ranks as medium-sized. The CDR3 loop reads CASRLEFRDTEAFF. The CDR3 coding sequence is TGTGCCAGCAGGTTAGAATTCAGGGACACTGAAGCTTTCTTT. The rearrangement uses TRBV28 and TRBJ1-1; weak D call: TRBD1 (5 bases). With 6 bases removed from V and 3 bases from J, the gap between germline ends came to 14 bases. The V gene's germline CDR1 is MDHEN and CDR2 SYDVKM. This CDR3 region has 14 residues.

The rearrangement links TRBV6-1 to TRBJ2-2; 8 positions agree with TRBD2. The CDR3 length is 14 residues. The germline gives CDR1 MNHNS, CDR2 SASEGT. The J segment lost 3 bases and the V segment lost 4 bases, leaving 1 base of the junction unmatched. CDR3 protein: CASSVGGDTGELFF. For the CDR3, the DNA is TGTGCCAGCAGTGTCGGGGGGGACACCGGGGAGCTGTTTTTT.

In its sample, this clone was seen many times. CDR3 sequence (DNA): TGTGCCAGCAGCTTTCTTAGCGGAACTAGCACAGATACGCAGTATTTT. Protein: CASSFLSGTSTDTQYF. V is TRBV5-4 and J is TRBJ2-3, with D tentatively TRBD2 (6 bases). Germline loops: CDR1 SGHNT, CDR2 YYREEE (reference sequence). Trimming left V 2 bases short and J 0 bases short, with 13 bases between. The CDR3 totals 16 residues.

On this clone: A much larger clone lies one base from this, so it may be a read error. The chain combines TRBV19 with TRBJ1-6; TRBD1 agrees at 7 bases. Germline lookup yields CDR1 LNHDA and CDR2 SQIVND (reference sequence). This CDR3 contains 15 residues. The ends lost 5 bases at V and 11 bases at J; junction bases unmatched: 12. The CDR3 sequence is CASSDTGDGRPPLHF. The CDR3 DNA follows: TGTGCCAGTAGTGATACAGGGGATGGGAGACCACCCCTCCACTTT.

This sequence joins TRBV19 and TRBJ2-1; 8 positions agree with TRBD2. The CDR3 is 15 residues long. CDR1 is LNHDA, CDR2 SQIVND, per germline (reference sequence). The junction had 9 bases not matched to a gene; V was cut back by 3 bases and J by 8 bases. The CDR3 spells CASSIGTSGYDEQFF. The CDR3 nucleotides read TGTGCCAGTAGTATTGGGACTAGTGGATACGATGAGCAGTTCTTC.

Regarding this clone: A much larger clone differs from this one at a single base, so this may be a read error. The chain employs TRBV28 and TRBJ2-3; D is possibly TRBD1 or TRBD2 (5 bases each). The length of the CDR3 is 14 residues. Germline V gene lookup returns CDR1 MDHEN and CDR2 SYDVKM. The CDR3 DNA sequence: TGTGCCAGCAGTTTTCAGGCTAGCACAGGTACGCAGTATTTT. It yields the protein CASSFQASTGTQYF.

This clone came up a few times. The CDR3 region is CASSESIVQFNQPQHF. CDR3 nucleotides: TGTGCCAGCAGTGAATCGATAGTCCAGTTTAATCAGCCCCAGCATTTT. The chain couples TRBV6-1 to TRBJ1-5; no definite D call. Trimming cost V 2 bases and J 4 bases, with 15 bases left between them. Germline CDR1 is MNHNS and CDR2 is SASEGT. This CDR3 has 16 residues.

This clone has only a few counts. Sequence at one end of the junction differs from germline and may be a read error. The V gene is TRBV6-5, the J gene TRBJ1-6; maybe TRBD1 (6 bases). In germline, CDR1 is MNHEY, CDR2 SVGAGI. This CDR3 spans 16 amino acids. CDR3 sequence reads: CARSYSGTGNNSHLHF. The CDR3 nucleotides are TGTGCCAGAAGTTACTCGGGCACAGGGAATAATTCACACCTCCACTTT.

By share, this clone counts as medium-sized. V usage is TRBV6-2 or TRBV6-3 and J usage is TRBJ2-7; D remains ambiguous. Germline-derived CDR1 and CDR2 are MNHEY and SVGEGT. V was clipped by 2 bases and J by 5 bases, with 10 bases between them. This CDR3 is 13 amino acids long. CDR3 nucleotides: TGTGCCAGCAGTTACGTACTTTTGGACGAGCAGTACTTC. Amino acids: CASSYVLLDEQYF.

In this sample, this clone is medium-sized (0.01 to 0.1%). The gene calls are TRBV12-3 or TRBV12-4 and TRBJ2-5, with D possibly being TRBD2 (5 bases). This CDR3 has 15 residues. V was cut by 5 bases and J by 0 bases, with 13 bases left in between. In nucleotides, the CDR3 is TGTGCCAGCAGTGCCCCGGACTGGTACCAAGAGACCCAGTACTTC. Translated: CASSAPDWYQETQYF.

The chain uses TRBV20-1 and TRBJ2-2; TRBD1 might be the D (6 bases). This CDR3 comprises 15 residues. V was trimmed by 3 bases and J by 4 bases, leaving 15 bases between them. The germline gives CDR1 DFQATT, CDR2 SNEGSKA (reference sequence). The CDR3 nucleotides are TGCAGTGCTAGGTCCCATATCAGGGGCACCGGGGAGCTGTTTTTT. Its protein product is CSARSHIRGTGELFF.

This clone has just a few counts. V gene TRBV6-5 combines with J gene TRBJ2-7, with 10 bases that match TRBD1. CDR3 length: 15 amino acids. The germline V gene encodes CDR1 MNHEY and CDR2 SVGAGI. Trimming removed 4 bases from V and 2 bases from J; junction bases left unmatched: 5. CDR3 nucleotide sequence: TGTGCCAGCAGTTCCCCCGGGACAGGGGCCTACGAGCAGTACTTC. Translation gives CASSSPGTGAYEQYF.

This clone was seen at least ten times. One end of the junction is discordant with germline, which a read error may explain. This chain joins TRBV9 and TRBJ2-3; D is undetermined. The CDR3 runs to 16 residues. Germline assignment: CDR1 SGDLS and CDR2 YYNGEE. CDR3 sequence (DNA): TGTGCCAGCAGTGTAGGATCACTTATTAGCACAGATACGCAGTATTTT. Translated: CASSVGSLISTDTQYF. Full variable domain (outside the CDR3, taken from reference TRBV9 and TRBJ2-3): DSGVTQTPKHLITATGQRVTLRCSPRSGDLSVYWYQQSLDQGLQFLIQYYNGEERAKGNILERFSAQQFPDLHSELNLSSLELGDSALYFCASSVGSLISTDTQYFGPGTRLTVL.

The CDR3 DNA follows: TGTGCCTGGAGTGTCGCAGGCCTGGGCGGCAACTATGGCTACACCTTC. Translated: CAWSVAGLGGNYGYTF. J is TRBJ1-2 and V is TRBV30; D is unclear. V lost 0 bases and J lost 2, with 16 bases in between. CDR1 is GTSNPN, CDR2 SVGIG, per germline (reference sequence). The CDR3 extends over 16 amino acids.